The next 32 T cell receptor beta chains were all read from a single sample in a study of vaccination effects on CD4 cells after COVID-19. Subsequent to less than 13 days of culture, CD4+ T cells were isolated. The method was immunoSEQ multiplex PCR; TCRdb's version includes in-frame clones alone and lacks a portion of them. The repertoire includes 45,000 to 60,000 clones, around 76% of them detected once, and 12% sits in the top ten. Their recognized antigens are unknown. Sequencing used CD4+ T cells from PBMCs cultured without peptide, obtained before COVID-19 vaccination. The receptors were gathered from a human donor who had a prior SARS-CoV-2 infection.

The CDR3: CATSDPPGLADNEQFF. CDR3 coding DNA: TGTGCCACCAGTGATCCCCCGGGACTAGCGGACAATGAGCAGTTCTTC. V and J are TRBV24-1 and TRBJ2-1, with 11 bases fitting TRBD2. The germline V gene has CDR1 KGHDR and CDR2 SFDVKD. With 3 bases clipped from V and 5 bases from J, the junction kept 5 bases outside the gene matches. The CDR3 is 16 amino acids.

The chain combines TRBV5-1 with TRBJ2-5; TRBD2 agrees at 9 bases. The V gene end was trimmed by 4 bases and the J gene end by 5 bases; junction bases not matched to a gene: 18. Germline V gene data show CDR1 as SGHRS and CDR2 as YFSETQ. The CDR3 is 18 amino acids. This CDR3 reads CASSPTGAGGPSMETQYF. The CDR3 nucleotides are TGCGCCAGCAGCCCGACCGGGGCGGGGGGGCCGTCGATGGAGACCCAGTACTTC.

The chain uses TRBV7-9 and TRBJ1-4, with 7 bases lining up with TRBD1. The CDR3 loop spans 15 amino acids. Germline CDR1 and CDR2: SEHNR and FQNEAQ (reference sequence). V trimming: 3 bases; J trimming: 6 bases; junction bases outside the gene matches: 7. The CDR3 reads CASSFSGGGDEKLFF. The CDR3 DNA follows: TGTGCCAGCAGCTTTTCAGGGGGAGGGGATGAAAAACTGTTTTTT.

The chain employs TRBV3-1 (or the pseudogene TRBV3-2) and TRBJ1-4, with unresolved D. V shed 4 bases and J shed 7 bases, with 13 bases lying between them. This CDR3 has 14 residues. From germline, CDR1 is LGHDT and CDR2 YNNKEL (reference sequence). CDR3 sequence: CASSRLAGSEKLFF. The CDR3 coding sequence is TGTGCCAGCAGCCGACTCGCAGGCAGTGAAAAACTGTTTTTT.

This clone was observed a few times. The J gene is TRBJ1-4, the V gene TRBV12-3 or TRBV12-4; D not resolved. There are 13 residues in the CDR3. V was shortened by 7 bases and J by 7 bases, with 13 bases between the two germline ends. CDR3 region: CASTNLRAEKLFF. DNA for the CDR3: TGTGCCAGCACCAACCTCCGGGCTGAAAAACTGTTTTTT.

The V call is TRBV11-2, the J call TRBJ2-7, with 8 bases that match TRBD1. Per the germline V gene, CDR1 is SGHAT and CDR2 is FQNNGV. The CDR3 is made up of 16 amino acids. V dropped 3 bases and J dropped 4; count of bases not matched to a gene: 11. In DNA form, the CDR3 reads TGTGCCAGCAGCTTGTCCCTAAGGACAGGGCGTTACGAGCAGTACTTC. Amino acids: CASSLSLRTGRYEQYF.

The chain is built from TRBV19 and TRBJ2-7, with 7 bases that match TRBD1. The CDR3 runs 14 residues. Germline V gives CDR1 LNHDA, CDR2 SQIVND (reference sequence). Losses at the gene ends were 1 base for V and 0 bases for J; bases not matched to a gene: 0. The CDR3 sequence: CASSIAGGSYEQYF. The CDR3 DNA is TGTGCCAGTAGTATAGCAGGGGGCTCCTACGAGCAGTACTTC.

V is TRBV4-1 and J is TRBJ2-7, with TRBD2 identical over 10 bases. Unmatched junction bases numbered 9, after V lost 4 bases and J lost 0 bases. Per germline, CDR1 MGHRA and CDR2 YSYEKL. The CDR3 length is 17 residues. CDR3 sequence reads: CASSPRTLAGVSYEQYF. The CDR3 bases are TGCGCCAGCAGCCCGAGGACTCTAGCGGGAGTCTCCTACGAGCAGTACTTC.

The V call is TRBV18, the J call TRBJ1-5; D is perhaps TRBD1 (6 bases). CDR1 is KGHSH, CDR2 LQKENI, per germline. Trimming stripped 3 bases from V and 1 base from J, with 10 bases between. This CDR3 contains 15 residues. CDR3 loop: CASSPDRQSNQPQHF. In nucleotides, the CDR3 is TGTGCCAGCTCACCCGACAGGCAAAGCAATCAGCCCCAGCATTTT. The complete variable domain, with remaining parts taken from reference TRBV18 and TRBJ1-5, reads NAGVMQNPRHLVRRRGQEARLRCSPMKGHSHVYWYRQLPEEGLKFMVYLQKENIIDESGMPKERFSAEFPKEGPSILRIQQVVRGDSAAYFCASSPDRQSNQPQHFGDGTRLSIL.

The rearrangement uses TRBV24-1 and TRBJ1-6; D gene ambiguous. The CDR3 has 11 residues. V was clipped by 8 bases and J by 10 bases, with 8 bases between them. CDR1 and CDR2 from the germline V gene are KGHDR and SFDVKD. For the CDR3, the DNA is TGTGCCACCAATGTAAGGTCACCCCTCCACTTT. This sequence encodes CATNVRSPLHF.

In its sample, this clone was seen once. This chain connects TRBV7-9 to TRBJ2-5; D is uncertain. This CDR3 is 15 amino acids long. Trimming pared 2 bases from V and 0 bases from J, leaving 10 bases between. CDR1 and CDR2 (germline): SEHNR, FQNEAQ (reference sequence). The CDR3, as DNA: TGTGCCAGCAGCTTATGGTTGGCAGACCAAGAGACCCAGTACTTC. As protein: CASSLWLADQETQYF.

This clone was counted only a few times. The rearrangement links TRBV5-1 to TRBJ1-2; possible D gene TRBD1, 6 bases. This CDR3 has 15 amino acids. Trimming cost V 9 bases and J 4 bases, with 22 bases left between them. Looked up from germline, CDR1 is SGHRS and CDR2 is YFSETQ. CDR3 sequence: CATKPSQGEGYGYTF. In nucleotides, the CDR3 is TGCGCCACTAAACCCTCACAGGGTGAGGGCTATGGCTACACCTTC.

This clone has just a few counts. The chain recombines TRBV2 with TRBJ1-2; no reliable D call. V shed 4 bases and J shed 5 bases, with 11 bases lying between them. Germline lookup yields CDR1 SNHLY and CDR2 FYNNEI. This CDR3 has 13 amino acids. The CDR3 here is CASSVDRGYGYTF. Written as DNA, the CDR3 is TGTGCCAGCAGTGTTGACCGAGGGTATGGCTACACCTTC. The full variable domain, rest sourced from reference TRBV2 and TRBJ1-2, is EPEVTQTPSHQVTQMGQEVILRCVPISNHLYFYWYRQILGQKVEFLVSFYNNEISEKSEIFDDQFSVERPDGSNFTLKIRSTKLEDSAMYFCASSVDRGYGYTFGSGTRLTVV.

This clone was counted only a few times. The rearrangement links TRBV7-2 to TRBJ2-1; the D gene is possibly TRBD2 (5 bases). Trimming removed 5 bases from V and 0 bases from J, with 11 bases in between. CDR1 is SGHTA and CDR2 is FQGNSA in the germline V gene. This CDR3 is 15 amino acids long. CDR3 in amino acids: CASSRVRGSYNEQFF. Here the CDR3 DNA reads TGTGCCAGCAGCCGGGTACGGGGCTCCTACAATGAGCAGTTCTTC.

The chain combines TRBV5-4 with TRBJ2-3; TRBD2 is a possible D gene (5 bases). Per the germline V gene, CDR1 is SGHNT and CDR2 is YYREEE (reference sequence). The CDR3 is 13 amino acids. Deletions cut 1 base from V and 6 bases from J, with 9 bases between. This CDR3 is CASSLRGSDTQYF. The CDR3 DNA is TGTGCCAGCAGCTTGAGAGGGTCGGATACGCAGTATTTT.

The chain combines TRBV4-1 with TRBJ1-5; tentative D call: TRBD1 (5 bases). This CDR3 is 16 amino acids long. V lost 1 base, J lost 2 bases, and 12 bases lay in between. Germline CDR1 reads MGHRA; CDR2 reads YSYEKL. The CDR3 region has the DNA TGCGCCAGCAGCCAAGTAAGGGGCCCGGGCAATCAGCCCCAGCATTTT. It translates to CASSQVRGPGNQPQHF.

This clone was counted once. CDR3 sequence: CASSYSAQRIIGNIQYF. CDR3 sequence (DNA): TGTGCCAGCAGTTACTCCGCCCAGCGGATTATAGGAAACATTCAGTACTTC. The V and J genes are TRBV6-2 or TRBV6-3 and TRBJ2-4; D is perhaps TRBD2 (5 bases). Trimming took 0 bases from V and 6 from J, leaving 18 bases between them. Germline V gene lookup returns CDR1 MNHEY and CDR2 SVGEGT. The CDR3 length is 17 residues.

The chain uses TRBV6-5 and TRBJ1-1; no clear D gene. V was trimmed by 6 bases and J by 12 bases, leaving 14 bases between them. Germline V CDR1 and CDR2: MNHEY, SVGAGI. The CDR3 is 11 amino acids. CDR3 sequence reads: CASRGGGWTFF. The CDR3 bases are TGTGCCAGCAGGGGTGGAGGCTGGACTTTCTTT.

This chain links TRBV2 with TRBJ1-6; D might be TRBD1 (6 bases). Trimming left V 6 bases short and J 9 bases short, with 15 bases between. The germline CDR1 and CDR2 sequences are SNHLY and FYNNEI. This CDR3 comprises 14 residues. Here the CDR3 DNA reads TGTGCCAGCAGAAATGGGGGGCTAAGTTCACCCCTCCACTTT. Its translation: CASRNGGLSSPLHF.

This clone was seen only once. CDR3 sequence (DNA): TGTGCCAGCTCACTGGGACAGGGCTGGGGTACTGAAGCTTTCTTT. This sequence encodes CASSLGQGWGTEAFF. This sequence joins TRBV18 and TRBJ1-1; 9 bases are shared with TRBD1. This CDR3 is built from 15 residues. Per germline, CDR1 KGHSH and CDR2 LQKENI. Germline trimming cut 4 bases from V and 5 bases from J; bases unmatched to any gene: 8. The complete variable domain, with remaining parts taken from reference TRBV18 and TRBJ1-1, reads NAGVMQNPRHLVRRRGQEARLRCSPMKGHSHVYWYRQLPEEGLKFMVYLQKENIIDESGMPKERFSAEFPKEGPSILRIQQVVRGDSAAYFCASSLGQGWGTEAFFGQGTRLTVV.

The genes are TRBV12-3 or TRBV12-4 and TRBJ1-3, with D unresolved. Trimming removed 5 bases at V and 2 bases at J, with 7 bases between. The CDR3 totals 13 residues. This CDR3 reads CASSPSPGNTIYF. CDR3 in DNA: TGTGCCAGCAGTCCTAGTCCTGGAAACACCATATATTTT.

CDR3 sequence reads: CASSFPLTGGFETQYF. Written as DNA, the CDR3 is TGTGCCAGCAGCTTCCCCTTGACAGGGGGATTCGAGACCCAGTACTTC. The V gene is TRBV11-3, the J gene TRBJ2-5; 9 bases agree with TRBD1. The CDR3 is 16 amino acids. Trimming cost V 3 bases and J 5 bases; bases outside gene matches: 10. In germline, CDR1 is SGHNT, CDR2 YENEEA.

The V gene is TRBV6-6, the J gene TRBJ1-2; D is unresolved. The CDR3 length is 15 residues. Germline V gene data show CDR1 as MNHNY and CDR2 as SVGAGI (reference sequence). Trimming took 2 bases from V and 8 from J, leaving 18 bases between them. The CDR3 reads CASSYRPGHFGGYTF. The CDR3, as DNA: TGTGCCAGCAGTTACCGGCCGGGTCACTTCGGGGGCTACACCTTC.

This clone came up a few times. The chain joins TRBV7-8 to TRBJ2-7; unclear D gene. The CDR3 totals 12 residues. Trimming cost V 5 bases and J 8 bases, with 13 bases left between them. Looked up from germline, CDR1 is SGHVS and CDR2 is FQNEAQ. The CDR3 reads CASSPDPFKQYF. The DNA for the CDR3 is TGTGCCAGCAGCCCGGACCCGTTCAAGCAGTACTTC.

A single count supports this clone. V is TRBV14 and J is TRBJ1-1; 8 nucleotides line up with TRBD1. Germline lookup yields CDR1 SGHDN and CDR2 FVKESK. V shed 2 bases and J 0 bases; nucleotides not matched to a gene: 5. The CDR3 loop spans 16 amino acids. The CDR3 DNA sequence: TGTGCCAGCAGCCAAACGACAGGGGCCATGAACACTGAAGCTTTCTTT. Its translation: CASSQTTGAMNTEAFF.

This chain joins TRBV27 and TRBJ2-5, with 11 positions matching TRBD2. The trim removed 0 bases at V and 4 bases at J, leaving 4 bases unmatched. Germline-derived CDR1 and CDR2 are MNHEY and SMNVEV (reference sequence). The CDR3 sequence is 16 residues long. CDR3 nucleotides: TGTGCCAGCAGTTTATCTAGCGGGAGGGCCGTAGAGACCCAGTACTTC. Protein sequence: CASSLSSGRAVETQYF.

The V gene is TRBV6-4, the J gene TRBJ2-1; TRBD1 aligns across 9 bases. The CDR3 spans 17 residues. Germline-derived CDR1 and CDR2 are MRHNA and SNTAGT. J lost 8 bases, V lost 4 bases, and 15 bases had no gene match. CDR3 region: CASSGPILGTGSDEQFF. DNA of the CDR3: TGTGCCAGCAGTGGCCCTATATTAGGGACAGGGTCCGATGAGCAGTTCTTC.

The chain joins TRBV27 to TRBJ2-5; 7 positions match TRBD1. The CDR3 consists of 15 residues. Germline lookup yields CDR1 MNHEY and CDR2 SMNVEV (reference sequence). Trimming cost V 2 bases and J 3 bases; bases outside gene matches: 6. CDR3 protein: CASSLGLGQKETQYF. The CDR3 bases are TGTGCCAGCAGTTTAGGGCTGGGACAGAAAGAGACCCAGTACTTC.

The rearrangement joins TRBV5-6 to TRBJ1-6, with 8 bases aligning to TRBD1. With 3 bases clipped from V and 3 bases from J, the junction kept 14 bases outside the gene matches. CDR1 and CDR2 (germline): SGHDT, YYEEEE. CDR3 length equals 19 residues. The CDR3 nucleotides are TGTGCCAGCAGCTGGACCTTTGGGGCAGGGGGCAACTATAATTCACCCCTCCACTTT. Translated, it gives CASSWTFGAGGNYNSPLHF.

The chain uses TRBV12-3 or TRBV12-4 and TRBJ1-3; D may be TRBD1 (5 bases). V was clipped by 11 bases and J by 0 bases, with 11 bases between them. The CDR3 length is 13 residues. DNA for the CDR3: TGTGCCGGGGCCACCAACTCTGGAAACACCATATATTTT. Encoded protein: CAGATNSGNTIYF.

This chain uses TRBV6-5 with TRBJ2-3, with 9 bases identical to TRBD1. The V and J ends lost 6 bases and 3 bases, in that order; junction bases with no gene match: 4. Germline assignment: CDR1 MNHEY and CDR2 SVGAGI. CDR3 size: 14 residues. The CDR3 here is CASSPGQGTDTQYF. In DNA, the CDR3 is TGTGCCAGCAGCCCCGGACAGGGGACAGATACGCAGTATTTT.

The CDR3 nucleotides read TGTGCCAGCAGTCATGGGAGCTCCTATAATTCACCCCTCCACTTT. Its protein product is CASSHGSSYNSPLHF. V is TRBV9 and J is TRBJ1-6, with D hard to call. Between the trimmed V and J ends, which lost 5 bases and 0 bases, there was a span of 9 bases. CDR1 is SGDLS, CDR2 YYNGEE, per germline. This CDR3 has 15 amino acids.